The 2 T cell receptor beta chains below come from one sample, sequenced in a study of T cell repertoires in cytomegalovirus infection. TCRdb called the reads again in MiXCR, with one record for every CDR3 protein. The sample shows 200,000 to 300,000 distinct CDR3 sequences, approximately 9% of them seen only once. What was sequenced was PBMCs. These receptors were collected from a human donor in good health (CMV status not recorded). Some clones in this sample may be carry-over from other donors' samples.

This clonotype was recorded at least ten times. The chain employs TRBV7-8 and TRBJ2-5; a weak D match, TRBD1 (6 bases). The CDR3 is 16 amino acids. Trimming pared 0 bases from V and 2 bases from J, leaving 13 bases between. Germline V gene data show CDR1 as SGHVS and CDR2 as FQNEAQ. The chain's CDR3 is CASSLAGGGIQETQYF. CDR3 nucleotide sequence: TGTGCCAGCAGCTTAGCAGGGGGTGGCATTCAAGAGACCCAGTACTTC.

The chain uses TRBV20-1 and TRBJ2-5; a weak D match, TRBD2 (6 bases). V lost 5 bases and J 4 bases, leaving 14 bases between the germline ends. CDR1 and CDR2 from the germline V gene are DFQATT and SNEGSKA (reference sequence). The CDR3 has 13 amino acids. The CDR3 here is CSAPLAGGETQYF. DNA for the CDR3: TGCAGTGCTCCCCTAGCCGGGGGAGAGACCCAGTACTTC.